This TCR beta chain came from a study of cytomegalovirus exposure and HLA in healthy donors. General study points: Upon later analysis, HLA-associated TCR beta chains proved more clonally expanded than other, equally common chains. Reports credit the classifier with highly specific, highly sensitive diagnosis of cytomegalovirus status.

Donors were nominally healthy when sampled, though unrecorded immune exposures were likely. Trimming cost V 5 bases and J 4 bases; bases outside gene matches: 3. This CDR3 contains 14 residues. Per the germline V gene, CDR1 is SNHLY and CDR2 is FYNNEI. PCR used 60 Vbeta primers and 13 Jbeta primers. Measured with immunoSEQ multiplex PCR; TCRdb has only the in-frame clones, and not every one. The listing contains some 150,000 clones. About this clone: The antigen is unknown.

This receptor was taken from a man aged 40-49 years in good health and CMV-seronegative. The source material was PBMCs. This chain connects TRBV2 to TRBJ2-5, with 11 bases aligning to TRBD2. CDR3: CASSPGLAVETQYF. Here the CDR3 DNA reads TGTGCCAGCAGTCCGGGACTAGCGGTAGAGACCCAGTACTTC.